This T cell receptor (beta chain) was observed in a study of beta chain features in type 1 diabetes. Notes on the study in general: The study found that naive, central memory and Treg TCRB repertoires appeared more similar in patients than in healthy donors. The VDJ junctions of type 1 diabetes patients carried fewer insertions and more deletions.

Via the markers CD45RO/CCR7/CD25/CD127/CD95/CD27, stem cell-like memory, regulatory, central memory and naive CD4+ cells were sorted. This clone was counted only a few times. Its antigen is undetermined. The sequenced template was cDNA made from the entire isolated RNA. The method was immunoSEQ multiplex PCR; TCRdb's version includes in-frame clones alone and lacks a portion of them. Among under 800,000 clones listed, roughly 15% were seen once. Trimming removed 1 base at V and 6 bases at J, with 17 bases between. Germline V gene data show CDR1 as SGHNT and CDR2 as YENEEA. The CDR3 is 16 amino acids. The rearrangement joins TRBV11-3 to TRBJ2-3, with D unclear. This TCR was sampled from a young man in good health. The sequencing sample was made of naive CD4+ T cells from blood. This chain's CDR3 is CASSLGWADSSDTQYF. In DNA form, the CDR3 reads TGTGCCAGCAGCTTAGGATGGGCCGACTCAAGCGATACGCAGTATTTT.